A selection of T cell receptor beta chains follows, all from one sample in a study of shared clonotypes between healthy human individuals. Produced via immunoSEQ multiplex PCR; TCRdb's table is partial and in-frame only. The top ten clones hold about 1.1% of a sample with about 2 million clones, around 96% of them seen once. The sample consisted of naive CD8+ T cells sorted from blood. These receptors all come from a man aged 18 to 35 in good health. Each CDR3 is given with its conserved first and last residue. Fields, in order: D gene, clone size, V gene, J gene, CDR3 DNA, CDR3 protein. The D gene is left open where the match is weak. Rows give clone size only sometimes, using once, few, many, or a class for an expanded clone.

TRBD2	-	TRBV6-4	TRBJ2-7	TGTGCCAGCAGTGACTCTTTAGCGGGAGATAGAGGACTCGAGCAGTACTTC	CASSDSLAGDRGLEQYF
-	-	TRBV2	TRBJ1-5	TGTGCCAGCAGTGAAATTGGTGAGGGAGTGCCCCAGCATTTT	CASSEIGEGVPQHF
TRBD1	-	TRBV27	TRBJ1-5	TGTGCCAGCAGTTCAGGACAGGGGGCACCTGGGCCCCAGCATTTT	CASSSGQGAPGPQHF
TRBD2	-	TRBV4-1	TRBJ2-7	TGCGCCAGCAGCCCGGGCGGGAGGCGCGAGCAGTACTTC	CASSPGGRREQYF
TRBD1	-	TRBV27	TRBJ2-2	TGTGCCAGCAGTTGGACAGGGGGAGATTGGTTCGGGGAGCTGTTTTTT	CASSWTGGDWFGELFF
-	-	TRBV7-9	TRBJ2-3	TGTGCCAGCAGCTATACAGGGAACACAGATACGCAGTATTTT	CASSYTGNTDTQYF
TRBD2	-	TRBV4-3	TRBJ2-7	TGCGCCAGCAGCCAAGTAGCGGGAGCCCCTTACGAGCAGTACTTC	CASSQVAGAPYEQYF
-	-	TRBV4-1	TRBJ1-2	TGCGCCAGCAGCCAAGATGCGGGACCCAACTATGGCTACACCTTC	CASSQDAGPNYGYTF
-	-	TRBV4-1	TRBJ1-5	TGCGCCAGCAGCTCAGGGGAGGGCAATCAGCCCCAGCATTTT	CASSSGEGNQPQHF
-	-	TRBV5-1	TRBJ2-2	TGCGCCAGCAGCCCGTTCTTGTCCCACACCGGGGAGCTGTTTTTT	CASSPFLSHTGELFF
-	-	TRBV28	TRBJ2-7	TGTGCCAGCAGTTTCATTGGAAACCTTTACGAGCAGTACTTC	CASSFIGNLYEQYF
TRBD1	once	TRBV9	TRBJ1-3	TGTGCCAGCGCCCCGGGACAGGGCCCTGGAAACACCATATATTTT	CASAPGQGPGNTIYF
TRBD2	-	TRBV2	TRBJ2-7	TGTGCCAGCAGTGAAGAAGGGAGGGCCTACGAGCAGTACTTC	CASSEEGRAYEQYF
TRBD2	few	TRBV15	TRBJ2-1	TGTGCCACCAGCAGGGGACCTAGCGGGAGCCACAATGAGCAGTTCTTC	CATSRGPSGSHNEQFF
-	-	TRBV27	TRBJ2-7	TGTGCCAGCAGTTTATCTTTTTTTTCGGGAGTGGGGGAGCAGTACTTC	CASSLSFFSGVGEQYF
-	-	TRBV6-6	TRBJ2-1	TGTGCCAGCAGTTACTCCGGACCCCCCGATGAGCAGTTCTTC	CASSYSGPPDEQFF
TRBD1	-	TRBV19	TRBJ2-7	TGTGCCAGTAGCCCCGGGACAGGCGTCTACGAGCAGTACTTC	CASSPGTGVYEQYF
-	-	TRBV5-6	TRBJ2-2	TGTGCCAGCAGCTTGTTTCTCACAGGGCTCCTCGGGGAGCTGTTTTTT	CASSLFLTGLLGELFF
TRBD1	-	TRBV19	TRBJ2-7	TGTGCCAGTAGTATCACAGGGGAGTCCTACGAGCAGTACTTC	CASSITGESYEQYF
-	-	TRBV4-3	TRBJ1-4	TGCGCCAGCAGCCATCCTAAAGTAGGGTTGATGAATGAAAAACTGTTTTTT	CASSHPKVGLMNEKLFF
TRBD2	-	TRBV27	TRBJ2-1	TGTGCCAGCAGTTGGGGGGGTCCCGTGCGACAAGTGACGGGGCCTTACAATGAGCAGTTCTTC	CASSWGGPVRQVTGPYNEQFF
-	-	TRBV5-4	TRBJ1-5	TGTGCCAGCAGCTTGGCGGACGGGAAACGCAATCAGCCCCAGCATTTT	CASSLADGKRNQPQHF
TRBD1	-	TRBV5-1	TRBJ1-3	TGCGCCAGCAAGGGGGACAGCTCTGGAAACACCATATATTTT	CASKGDSSGNTIYF
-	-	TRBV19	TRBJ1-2	TGTGCCAGTAGTATAGATCAAGAGATTGGGTCGGCGGCGGGCTACACCTTC	CASSIDQEIGSAAGYTF
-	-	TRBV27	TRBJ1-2	TGTGCCAGCAGCCTGGGAGGGAAACTCTATGGCTACACCTTC	CASSLGGKLYGYTF
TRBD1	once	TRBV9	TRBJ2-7	TGTGCCAGCAGCGTAGCGACAGGGGGATACGAGCAGTACTTC	CASSVATGGYEQYF
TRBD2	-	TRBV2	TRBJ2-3	TGTGCCAGCCGGAGGTCAGAGGTAGCGGGGGGCGATATGGATACGCAGTATTTT	CASRRSEVAGGDMDTQYF
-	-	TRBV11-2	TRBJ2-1	TGTGCCAGCAGCTTAGAACTCAGCTACAATGAGCAGTTCTTC	CASSLELSYNEQFF
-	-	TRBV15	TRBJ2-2	TGTGCCACCAGCAGGAGAGGATACACCGGGGAGCTGTTTTTT	CATSRRGYTGELFF
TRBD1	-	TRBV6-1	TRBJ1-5	TGTGCCAGCAGTGAAGGGACAGGGTCTCAGCCCCAGCATTTT	CASSEGTGSQPQHF